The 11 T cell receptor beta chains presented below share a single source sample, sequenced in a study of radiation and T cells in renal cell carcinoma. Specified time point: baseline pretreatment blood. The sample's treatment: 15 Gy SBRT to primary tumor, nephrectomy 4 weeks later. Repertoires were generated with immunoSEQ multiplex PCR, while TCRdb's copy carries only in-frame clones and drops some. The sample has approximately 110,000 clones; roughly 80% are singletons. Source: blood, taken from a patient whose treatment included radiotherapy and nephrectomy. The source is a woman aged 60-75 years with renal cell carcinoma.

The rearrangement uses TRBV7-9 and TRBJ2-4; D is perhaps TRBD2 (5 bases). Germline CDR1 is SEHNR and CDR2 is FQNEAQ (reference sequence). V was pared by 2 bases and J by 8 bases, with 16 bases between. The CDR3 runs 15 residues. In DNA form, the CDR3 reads TGTGCCAGCAGCTTAATACCGCAGCGGAAGGACATTCAGTACTTC. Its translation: CASSLIPQRKDIQYF.

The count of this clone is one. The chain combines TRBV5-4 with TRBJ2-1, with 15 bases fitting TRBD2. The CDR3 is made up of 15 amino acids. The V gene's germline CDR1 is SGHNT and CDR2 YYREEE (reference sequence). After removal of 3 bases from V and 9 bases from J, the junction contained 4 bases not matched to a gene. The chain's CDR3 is CASSWGGLAGGEQFF. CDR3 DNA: TGTGCCAGCAGCTGGGGGGGACTAGCGGGAGGTGAGCAGTTCTTC.

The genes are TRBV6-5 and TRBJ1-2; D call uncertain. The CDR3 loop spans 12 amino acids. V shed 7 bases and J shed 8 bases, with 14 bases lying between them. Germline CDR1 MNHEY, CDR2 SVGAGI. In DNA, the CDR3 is TGTGCCAGCACTCCAGGTGGTAGCGGCTACACCTTC. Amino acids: CASTPGGSGYTF.

The chain's CDR3 is CASSLVGGSNTGELFF. In DNA, the CDR3 is TGTGCCAGCAGCCTGGTCGGGGGTTCGAACACCGGGGAGCTGTTTTTT. This chain uses TRBV5-5 with TRBJ2-2; D might be TRBD2 (6 bases). The CDR3 is 16 residues long. Trimming stripped 4 bases from V and 0 bases from J, with 13 bases between. CDR1 SGHKS and CDR2 YYEKEE come from the germline V gene (reference sequence).

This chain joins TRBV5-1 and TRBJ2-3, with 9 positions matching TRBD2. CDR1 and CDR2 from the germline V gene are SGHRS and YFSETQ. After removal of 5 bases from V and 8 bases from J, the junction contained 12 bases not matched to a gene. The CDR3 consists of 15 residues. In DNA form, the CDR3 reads TGCGCCAGCAGTTTGAGCGGGGGGCAATTAGGTACGCAGTATTTT. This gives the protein CASSLSGGQLGTQYF.

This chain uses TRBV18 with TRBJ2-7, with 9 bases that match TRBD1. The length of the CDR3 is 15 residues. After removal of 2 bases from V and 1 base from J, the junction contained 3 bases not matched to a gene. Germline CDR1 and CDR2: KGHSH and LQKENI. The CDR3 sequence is CASSPSGTGSYEQYF. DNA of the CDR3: TGTGCCAGCTCACCATCCGGGACAGGGTCCTACGAGCAGTACTTC.

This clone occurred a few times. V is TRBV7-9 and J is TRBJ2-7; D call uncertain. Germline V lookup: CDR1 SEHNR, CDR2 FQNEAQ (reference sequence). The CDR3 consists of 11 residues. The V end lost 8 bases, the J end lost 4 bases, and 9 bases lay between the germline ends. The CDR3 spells CASLSEYEQYF. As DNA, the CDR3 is TGTGCCAGCTTATCAGAATACGAGCAGTACTTC.

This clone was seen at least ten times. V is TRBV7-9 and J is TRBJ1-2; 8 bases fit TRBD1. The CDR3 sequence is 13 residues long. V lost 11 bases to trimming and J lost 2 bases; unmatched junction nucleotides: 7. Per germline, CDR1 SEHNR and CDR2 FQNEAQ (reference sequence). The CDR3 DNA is TGTGCCGGGGGGACAGGCCCCAACTATGGCTACACCTTC. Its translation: CAGGTGPNYGYTF.

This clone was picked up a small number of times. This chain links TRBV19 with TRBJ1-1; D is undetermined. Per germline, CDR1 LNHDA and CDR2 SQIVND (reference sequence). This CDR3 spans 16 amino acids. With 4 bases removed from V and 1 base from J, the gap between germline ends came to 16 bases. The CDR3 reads CASSSTGISRNTEAFF. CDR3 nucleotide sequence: TGTGCCAGTAGTAGTACGGGGATTTCAAGGAACACTGAAGCTTTCTTT. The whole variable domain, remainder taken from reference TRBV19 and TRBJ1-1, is DGGITQSPKYLFRKEGQNVTLSCEQNLNHDAMYWYRQDPGQGLRLIYYSQIVNDFQKGDIAEGYSVSREKKESFPLTVTSAQKNPTAFYLCASSSTGISRNTEAFFGQGTRLTVV.

CDR3 loop: CATSGTGTNTQYF. The DNA for the CDR3 is TGTGCCACCTCCGGGACAGGGACAAATACGCAGTATTTT. The chain has TRBV19 and TRBJ2-3; TRBD1 aligns across 9 bases. CDR3 length: 13 residues. Germline loops: CDR1 LNHDA, CDR2 SQIVND (reference sequence). With 10 bases clipped from V and 7 bases from J, the junction kept 9 bases outside the gene matches. The full variable domain, its missing parts supplied by reference TRBV19 and TRBJ2-3, is DGGITQSPKYLFRKEGQNVTLSCEQNLNHDAMYWYRQDPGQGLRLIYYSQIVNDFQKGDIAEGYSVSREKKESFPLTVTSAQKNPTAFYLCATSGTGTNTQYFGPGTRLTVL.

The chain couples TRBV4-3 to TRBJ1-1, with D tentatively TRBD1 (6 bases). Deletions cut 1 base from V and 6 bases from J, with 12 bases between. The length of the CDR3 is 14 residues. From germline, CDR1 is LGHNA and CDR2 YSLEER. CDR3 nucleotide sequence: TGCGCCAGCAGCCAAGCTCCCGGGGGCGCTGAAGCTTTCTTT. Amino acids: CASSQAPGGAEAFF.